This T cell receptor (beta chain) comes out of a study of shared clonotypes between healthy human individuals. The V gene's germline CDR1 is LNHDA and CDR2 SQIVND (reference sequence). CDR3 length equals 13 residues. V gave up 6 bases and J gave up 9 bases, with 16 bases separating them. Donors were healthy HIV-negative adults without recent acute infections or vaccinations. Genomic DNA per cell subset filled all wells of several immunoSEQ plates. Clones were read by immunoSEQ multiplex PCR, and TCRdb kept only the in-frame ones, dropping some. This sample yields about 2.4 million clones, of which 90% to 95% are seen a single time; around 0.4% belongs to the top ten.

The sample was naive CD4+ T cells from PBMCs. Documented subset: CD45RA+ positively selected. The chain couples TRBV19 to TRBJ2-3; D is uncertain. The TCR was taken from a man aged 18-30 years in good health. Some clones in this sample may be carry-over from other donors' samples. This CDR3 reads CASRAMGRSTQYF. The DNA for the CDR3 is TGTGCCAGTAGAGCTATGGGCCGAAGCACGCAGTATTTT.